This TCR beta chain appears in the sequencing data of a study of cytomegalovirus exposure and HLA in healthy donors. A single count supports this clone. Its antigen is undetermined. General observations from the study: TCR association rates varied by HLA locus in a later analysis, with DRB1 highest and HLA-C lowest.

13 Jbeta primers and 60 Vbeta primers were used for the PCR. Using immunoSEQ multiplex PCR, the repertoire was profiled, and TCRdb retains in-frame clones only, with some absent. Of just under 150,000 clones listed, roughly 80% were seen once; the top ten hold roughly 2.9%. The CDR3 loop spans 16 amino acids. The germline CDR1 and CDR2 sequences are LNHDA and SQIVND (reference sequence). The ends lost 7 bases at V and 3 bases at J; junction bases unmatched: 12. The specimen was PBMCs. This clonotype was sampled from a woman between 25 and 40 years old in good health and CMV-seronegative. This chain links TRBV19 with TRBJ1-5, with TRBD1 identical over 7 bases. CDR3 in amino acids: CASNDRERGLNQPQHF. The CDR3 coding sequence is TGTGCCAGTAATGACAGGGAGAGGGGCCTCAATCAGCCCCAGCATTTT.